This TCR beta chain was recorded in a study of PD-1 blockade in classical Hodgkin lymphoma. Study-level results: In newly diagnosed patients, baseline TCR diversity was reportedly below that of healthy donors. Individuals who commenced nivolumab within less than 1 year of ASCT were excluded.

The data were produced by immunoSEQ multiplex PCR, yet TCRdb's version contains in-frame clones alone and is incomplete. The table includes roughly 24,000 clones, more than 80% detected once. CDR3 length: 16 amino acids. V lost 2 bases and J lost 4, with 15 bases in between. The germline V gene has CDR1 MNHEY and CDR2 SMNVEV (reference sequence). Every patient relapsed after autologous stem cell transplantation, and brentuximab vedotin exposure varied. In regard to this clone: The antigen is not known.

The sample in question was peripheral blood mononuclear cells (PBMCs), obtained before the second cycle of nivolumab. This sequence was found in a human donor with classical Hodgkin lymphoma. The gene calls are TRBV27 and TRBJ1-5; tentatively, D is TRBD1 (5 bases). CDR3 DNA: TGTGCCAGCAGTTTAGGGCTGGGTAAGGGGAATCAGCCCCAGCATTTT. It encodes CASSLGLGKGNQPQHF.